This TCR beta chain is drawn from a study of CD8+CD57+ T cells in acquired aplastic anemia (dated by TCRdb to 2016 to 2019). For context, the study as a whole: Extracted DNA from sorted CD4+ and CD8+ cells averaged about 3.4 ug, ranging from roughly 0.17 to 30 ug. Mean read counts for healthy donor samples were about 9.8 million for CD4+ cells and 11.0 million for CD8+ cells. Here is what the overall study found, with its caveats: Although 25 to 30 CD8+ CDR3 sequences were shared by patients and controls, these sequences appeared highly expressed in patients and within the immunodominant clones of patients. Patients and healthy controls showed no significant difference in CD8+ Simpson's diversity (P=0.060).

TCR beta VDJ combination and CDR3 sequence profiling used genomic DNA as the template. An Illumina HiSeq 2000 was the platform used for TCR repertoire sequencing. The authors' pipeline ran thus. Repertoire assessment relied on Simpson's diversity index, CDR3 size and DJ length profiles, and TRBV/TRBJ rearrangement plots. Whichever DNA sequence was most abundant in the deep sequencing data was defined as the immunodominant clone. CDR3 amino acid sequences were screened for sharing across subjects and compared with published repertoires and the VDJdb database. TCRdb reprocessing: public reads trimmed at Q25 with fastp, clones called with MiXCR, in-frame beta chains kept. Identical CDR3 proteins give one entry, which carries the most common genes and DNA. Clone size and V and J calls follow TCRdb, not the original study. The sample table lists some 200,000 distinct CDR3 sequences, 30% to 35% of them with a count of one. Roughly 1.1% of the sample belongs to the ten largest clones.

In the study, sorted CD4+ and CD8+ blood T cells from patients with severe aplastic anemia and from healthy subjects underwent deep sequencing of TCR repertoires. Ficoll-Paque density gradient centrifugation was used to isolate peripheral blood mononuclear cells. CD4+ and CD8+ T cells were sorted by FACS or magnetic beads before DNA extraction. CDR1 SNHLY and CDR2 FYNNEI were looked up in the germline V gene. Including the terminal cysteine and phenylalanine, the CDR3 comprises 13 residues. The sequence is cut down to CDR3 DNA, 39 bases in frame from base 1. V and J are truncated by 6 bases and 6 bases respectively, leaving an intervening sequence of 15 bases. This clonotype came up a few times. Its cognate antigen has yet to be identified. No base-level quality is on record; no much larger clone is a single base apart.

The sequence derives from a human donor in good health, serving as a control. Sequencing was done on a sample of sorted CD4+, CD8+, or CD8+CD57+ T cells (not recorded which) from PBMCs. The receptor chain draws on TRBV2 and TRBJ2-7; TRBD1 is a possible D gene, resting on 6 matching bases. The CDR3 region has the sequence CASRKDSIGEQYF. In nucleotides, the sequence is TGTGCCAGCAGGAAGGACAGCATCGGCGAGCAGTACTTC.